This T cell receptor (beta chain) was obtained from a study of control samples from healthy donors and cancer patients (dated by TCRdb to 2020 to 2021). Notes on this clone: Its antigen remains undetermined. The input lacks base qualities; no much larger clone sits a single base away.

Library preparation was by the immunoSEQ multiplex PCR assay. This is the immuneACCESS table as TCRdb keeps it, with only in-frame sequences that have V and J called. A part of the clones is gone; compared with another copy, unresolved V genes explain less than half, and the rest is unexplained. Counted in this sample were more than 80,000 clones; more than 80% of them appeared once. Approximately 7.6% of the sample is taken by the ten largest. The CDR3 sequence holds 15 residues, the cysteine and phenylalanine included. Just CDR3 DNA is preserved here, 45 bases in frame from base 1. Trimmed from V: 6 bases; trimmed from J: 6 bases; junction bases lacking a gene match: 4. The germline V gene gives CDR1 as SGHTA and CDR2 as FQGNSA.

The sample was blood. The TCR comes from a man between 18 and 29 years old in good health. This chain is built from TRBV7-2 and TRBJ2-1; TRBD2 aligns with 14 central bases. CDR3 loop: CASSKGTSGSNEQFF. The sequenced DNA is TGTGCCAGCAGTAAAGGGACTAGCGGGAGCAATGAGCAGTTCTTC.